The 25 T cell receptor beta chains listed next were all sequenced from one sample in a study of blood T cell repertoires in COVID-19. Method: immunoSEQ multiplex PCR; TCRdb's copy keeps in-frame clones and lacks some. The profile covers 120,000 to 150,000 clones, with approximately 91% appearing a single time and approximately 2.5% taken by the ten largest. Sequenced input: peripheral blood. These receptors were obtained from a human donor in a cohort sampled during active COVID-19.

The chain recombines TRBV12-5 with TRBJ1-4; D is unclear. V shed 4 bases and J shed 1 base, with 19 bases lying between them. Germline lookup yields CDR1 LGHNT and CDR2 FRNRAP. This CDR3 comprises 18 residues. In DNA form, the CDR3 reads TGTGCTAGTGGTTACCCTCCGGAGCGAGACGAAACTAATGAAAAACTGTTTTTT. Protein sequence: CASGYPPERDETNEKLFF.

The chain recombines TRBV5-4 with TRBJ2-7, with D possibly TRBD1 on 6 matching bases. V was trimmed by 0 bases and J by 2 bases, leaving 12 bases between them. The CDR3 runs 15 residues. Per germline, CDR1 SGHNT and CDR2 YYREEE (reference sequence). CDR3 sequence (DNA): TGTGCCAGCAGCTTGGCCACAGGGAAGACCTACGAGCAGTACTTC. This translates into CASSLATGKTYEQYF.

The J gene is TRBJ2-7, the V gene TRBV28; D is uncertain. The germline V gene encodes CDR1 MDHEN and CDR2 SYDVKM. Between the trimmed V and J ends, which lost 8 bases and 2 bases, there was a span of 16 bases. The CDR3 length is 14 residues. CDR3 coding DNA: TGTGCCAGCCTTGCGCCTACTCCTACCTACGAGCAGTACTTC. It translates to CASLAPTPTYEQYF.

Only one count was recorded for this clone. The J gene is TRBJ2-7, the V gene TRBV6-5; 9 nucleotides agree with TRBD2. V shed 6 bases and J 5 bases; nucleotides not matched to a gene: 11. This CDR3 is 15 amino acids long. Germline CDR1 and CDR2: MNHEY and SVGAGI. The CDR3: CASRALSGGPHEQYF. The CDR3 nucleotides are TGTGCCAGCAGGGCCCTGAGCGGGGGGCCGCACGAGCAGTACTTC.

Details on this clone: Lacking the conserved final phenylalanine or tryptophan, this CDR3 likely reflects a read error. The DNA is omitted, as the CDR3 cannot be located on it reliably, and the CDR3 follows TCRdb's listing. The chain employs TRBV20-1 and TRBJ2-7; the D call TRBD2 from the table was never checked on the DNA. Germline CDR1 and CDR2: DFQATT and SNEGSKA (reference sequence). The CDR3 has 8 amino acids, counting both end residues. The CDR3 protein is CSASSREL.

The chain is built from TRBV11-3 and TRBJ1-2, with 7 nucleotides matching TRBD1. Per the germline V gene, CDR1 is SGHNT and CDR2 is YENEEA. The CDR3 extends over 13 amino acids. Germline trimming cut 5 bases from V and 6 bases from J; bases unmatched to any gene: 6. This CDR3 is CASSNMQGDGYTF. CDR3 coding DNA: TGTGCCAGCAGCAATATGCAGGGGGATGGCTACACCTTC.

In this sample, this clone turned up once. V usage is TRBV4-3 and J usage is TRBJ2-7; 10 nucleotides match TRBD2. The length of the CDR3 is 16 residues. Germline values: CDR1 LGHNA, CDR2 YSLEER. V trimming: 6 bases; J trimming: 2 bases; junction bases outside the gene matches: 10. The CDR3: CASSRAGGTSAYEQYF. The DNA for the CDR3 is TGCGCCAGCAGTCGAGCGGGAGGGACGTCCGCCTACGAGCAGTACTTC.

This clone has a single count. The chain is built from TRBV27 and TRBJ1-6; D gene ambiguous. Germline-derived CDR1 and CDR2 are MNHEY and SMNVEV (reference sequence). Trimming stripped 7 bases from V and 6 bases from J, with 10 bases between. CDR3 size: 13 residues. The CDR3: CASTRGANSPLHF. CDR3 DNA: TGTGCCAGCACCCGGGGAGCTAATTCACCCCTCCACTTT.

This chain links TRBV5-1 with TRBJ2-3; 10 bases agree with TRBD2. The germline gives CDR1 SGHRS, CDR2 YFSETQ. The CDR3 covers 17 residues. V gave up 2 bases and J gave up 3 bases; unmatched junction bases: 9. The CDR3 DNA reads as TGCGCCAGCAGCTTTGGCGCCACTAGCGGGGTTACAGATACGCAGTATTTT. This gives the protein CASSFGATSGVTDTQYF.

V gene TRBV5-4 combines with J gene TRBJ1-2; 8 positions match TRBD1. The CDR3 covers 15 residues. Germline lookup yields CDR1 SGHNT and CDR2 YYREEE (reference sequence). With 3 bases clipped from V and 10 bases from J, the junction kept 14 bases outside the gene matches. The CDR3 DNA is TGTGCCAGCAGCTCGCCCGGGACAGGCCCTTTTCACTACACCTTC. Amino acids: CASSSPGTGPFHYTF. Full variable domain (missing parts from reference TRBV5-4 and TRBJ1-2): ETGVTQSPTHLIKTRGQQVTLRCSSQSGHNTVSWYQQALGQGPQFIFQYYREEENGRGNFPPRFSGLQFPNYSSELNVNALELDDSALYLCASSSPGTGPFHYTFGSGTRLTVV.

The chain is built from TRBV7-9 and TRBJ1-4; 9 positions match TRBD1. J gave up 3 bases and V 3 bases, and 5 bases lay outside the gene matches. CDR3 length equals 16 residues. Germline CDR1 reads SEHNR; CDR2 reads FQNEAQ (reference sequence). The CDR3 region has the DNA TGTGCCAGCAGCTTGGCACAGGGGGCGGCTAATGAAAAACTGTTTTTT. Protein: CASSLAQGAANEKLFF.

The chain employs TRBV7-9 and TRBJ1-1; TRBD1 is a possible D gene (5 bases). CDR3 length equals 15 residues. The V gene lost 0 bases and the J gene lost 3 bases, with 11 bases spanning the gap. Germline lookup yields CDR1 SEHNR and CDR2 FQNEAQ (reference sequence). Here the CDR3 reads CASSLAHRFDTEAFF. The CDR3 coding sequence is TGTGCCAGCAGCTTAGCGCACAGGTTTGACACTGAAGCTTTCTTT.

V and J are TRBV18 and TRBJ2-2; TRBD1 aligns across 11 bases. Germline V CDR1 and CDR2: KGHSH, LQKENI. The CDR3 extends over 16 amino acids. J gave up 6 bases and V 3 bases, and 6 bases lay outside the gene matches. As DNA, the CDR3 is TGTGCCAGCTCACCTCGGACAGGGGGCGCCTCCGGGGAGCTGTTTTTT. It yields the protein CASSPRTGGASGELFF.

The gene calls are TRBV14 and TRBJ2-7, with 11 bases identical to TRBD2. The V gene's germline CDR1 is SGHDN and CDR2 FVKESK. This CDR3 contains 15 residues. Trimming took 4 bases from V and 1 from J; bases not matched to a gene: 3. CDR3 in DNA: TGTGCCAGCAGCCCGACTAGCGGGGTTTCCTACGAGCAGTACTTC. It encodes CASSPTSGVSYEQYF.

In this sample, this clone turned up once. The chain couples TRBV5-6 to TRBJ1-4; D might be TRBD1 (6 bases). Germline CDR1 reads SGHDT; CDR2 reads YYEEEE. V was cut by 4 bases and J by 8 bases, with 12 bases left in between. The CDR3 covers 13 residues. The CDR3, as DNA: TGTGCCAGCAGCCGCCCTCAGGGGGAAAAACTGTTTTTT. It yields the protein CASSRPQGEKLFF.

The CDR3 spells CASSEVWAGRAFF. The CDR3 nucleotides are TGTGCCAGCAGCGAGGTGTGGGCGGGCCGGGCTTTCTTT. This chain joins TRBV9 and TRBJ1-1; D gene uncertain. The CDR3 is made up of 13 amino acids. CDR1 and CDR2 from the germline V gene are SGDLS and YYNGEE. Trimming left V 3 bases short and J 11 bases short, with 17 bases between.

V is TRBV20-1 and J is TRBJ2-1; 12 bases map to TRBD2. The germline V gene has CDR1 DFQATT and CDR2 SNEGSKA (reference sequence). The V segment lost 3 bases and the J segment 10 bases; nucleotides outside the gene matches: 13. This CDR3 comprises 16 residues. The CDR3 DNA follows: TGCAGTGCTAGTAAGACTAGCGGGGGCCCCTCACGAGAGCAGTTCTTC. Its protein product is CSASKTSGGPSREQFF.

The rearrangement joins TRBV7-8 to TRBJ2-7; D is unresolved. V dropped 2 bases and J dropped 6 bases, with 8 bases sitting between them. CDR1 and CDR2 (germline): SGHVS, FQNEAQ. The CDR3 contains 12 residues. Written as DNA, the CDR3 is TGTGCCAGCAGCTTAATTTCTACCGAGCAGTACTTC. As protein: CASSLISTEQYF.

V and J are TRBV11-3 and TRBJ2-3; TRBD1 agrees at 7 bases. This CDR3 is 13 amino acids long. Germline trimming cut 1 base from V and 15 bases from J; bases unmatched to any gene: 10. From germline, CDR1 is SGHNT and CDR2 YENEEA. The CDR3 DNA sequence: TGTGCCAGCAGCTTAGGGGGTAGGGGGCCCAGCTATTTT. Translation gives CASSLGGRGPSYF.

This chain joins TRBV3-1 (or the pseudogene TRBV3-2) and TRBJ2-1, with 14 nucleotides matching TRBD2. V lost 4 bases, J lost 7 bases, and 3 bases stayed unmatched. This CDR3 is built from 15 residues. From germline, CDR1 is LGHDT and CDR2 YNNKEL (reference sequence). The CDR3 region is CASSPRTSGGNEQFF. CDR3 DNA: TGTGCCAGCAGCCCCCGGACTAGCGGGGGGAATGAGCAGTTCTTC.

This chain connects TRBV4-1 to TRBJ2-3; 11 bases are a match to TRBD1. Germline CDR1 and CDR2: MGHRA and YSYEKL. With V trimmed by 4 bases and J by 3 bases, 3 bases remained unmatched. The CDR3 spans 15 residues. The CDR3 region is CASSPGTGGTDTQYF. In DNA, the CDR3 is TGCGCCAGCAGCCCCGGGACAGGGGGTACAGATACGCAGTATTTT.

The chain has TRBV5-1 and TRBJ2-7; perhaps TRBD1 as D (5 bases). V shed 0 bases and J shed 2 bases, with 15 bases lying between them. Per the germline V gene, CDR1 is SGHRS and CDR2 is YFSETQ. The CDR3 contains 16 residues. This CDR3 reads CASSLGLEPGTYEQYF. The CDR3 DNA reads as TGCGCCAGCAGCTTGGGTCTAGAACCAGGGACCTACGAGCAGTACTTC.

The V gene is TRBV15, the J gene TRBJ2-1; TRBD2 agrees at 9 bases. CDR1 LNHNV and CDR2 YYDKDF come from the germline V gene (reference sequence). The ends lost 1 base at V and 7 bases at J; junction bases unmatched: 8. The CDR3 spans 16 residues. The DNA for the CDR3 is TGTGCCACCAGCAGAGCCCTGCGGGAGGGCCTAAATGAGCAGTTCTTC. Protein sequence: CATSRALREGLNEQFF.

The gene calls are TRBV7-9 and TRBJ2-3; D perhaps matches TRBD1 (6 bases). The ends were cut back, 4 bases at V and 1 base at J, with 15 bases in the middle. The length of the CDR3 is 16 residues. Germline V gene data show CDR1 as SEHNR and CDR2 as FQNEAQ (reference sequence). DNA for the CDR3: TGTGCCAGCAGCTCCTCCCGGACAGACCGCACAGATACGCAGTATTTT. Its translation is CASSSSRTDRTDTQYF. Combining the CDR3 with reference TRBV7-9 and TRBJ2-3 gives the whole variable domain DTGVSQNPRHKITKRGQNVTFRCDPISEHNRLYWYRQTLGQGPEFLTYFQNEAQLEKSRLLSDRFSAERPKGSFSTLEIQRTEQGDSAMYLCASSSSRTDRTDTQYFGPGTRLTVL.

The rearrangement uses TRBV2 and TRBJ2-7; D unresolved. V gave up 5 bases and J gave up 6 bases, with 5 bases separating them. The length of the CDR3 is 10 residues. CDR1 SNHLY and CDR2 FYNNEI come from the germline V gene. The CDR3 spells CASSPREQYF. The DNA for the CDR3 is TGTGCCAGCAGTCCTCGCGAGCAGTACTTC.